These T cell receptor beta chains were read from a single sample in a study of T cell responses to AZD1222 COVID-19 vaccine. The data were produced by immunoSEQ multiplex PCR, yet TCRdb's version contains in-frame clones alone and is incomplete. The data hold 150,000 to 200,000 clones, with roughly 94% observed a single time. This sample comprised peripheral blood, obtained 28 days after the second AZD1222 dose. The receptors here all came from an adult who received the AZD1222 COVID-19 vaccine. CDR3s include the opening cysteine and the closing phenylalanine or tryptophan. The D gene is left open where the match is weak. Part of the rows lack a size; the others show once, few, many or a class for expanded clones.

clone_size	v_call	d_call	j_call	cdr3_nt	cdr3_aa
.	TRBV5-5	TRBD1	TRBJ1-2	TGTGCCAGCAGCAGTGGGACAGGGGTATTGGGGGGCTATGGCTACACCTTC	CASSSGTGVLGGYGYTF
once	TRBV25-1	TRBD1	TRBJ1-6	TGTGCCAGCAGTGAGGCCAGGGGGCTCAATTCACCCCTCCACTTT	CASSEARGLNSPLHF
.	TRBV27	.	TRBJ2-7	TGTGCCAGCAGTTTATCCCCTACAGGGACCGAGCAGTACTTC	CASSLSPTGTEQYF
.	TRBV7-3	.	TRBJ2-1	TGTGCCAGCAGCTTAGGCAGTATAGGAAATGAGCAGTTCTTC	CASSLGSIGNEQFF
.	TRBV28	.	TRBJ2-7	TGTGCCAGCAGTTTATTATGGGTAGTAAAGAACGAGCAGTACTTC	CASSLLWVVKNEQYF
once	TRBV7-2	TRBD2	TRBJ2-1	TGTGCCAGCAGCTTAGTTGGGACTACCGAGAATGAGCAGTTCTTC	CASSLVGTTENEQFF
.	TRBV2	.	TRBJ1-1	TGTGCCAGCAGTGAAAACACTGAAGCTTTCTTT	CASSENTEAFF
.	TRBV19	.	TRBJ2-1	TGTGCCAGTAAAAGTGACGGCCACTCCTACTACAATGAGCAGTTCTTC	CASKSDGHSYYNEQFF
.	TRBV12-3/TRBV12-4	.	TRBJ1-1	TGTGCCAGCAGTTGGTGGAACACTGAAGCTTTCTTT	CASSWWNTEAFF
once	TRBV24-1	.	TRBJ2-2	TGTGCCACCAGTGATTTTACCCACAGGGTGGAGGGCGGGGAGCTGTTTTTT	CATSDFTHRVEGGELFF
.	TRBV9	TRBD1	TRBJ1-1	TGTGCCAGCAGCGTAGTTGGGTCTAAGGGACAGGGGGAACTTTACACTGAAGCTTTCTTT	CASSVVGSKGQGELYTEAFF
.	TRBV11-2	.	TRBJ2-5	TGTGCCAGCAGGTGGAATGCGGAGACCCAGTACTTC	CASRWNAETQYF
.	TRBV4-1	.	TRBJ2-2	TGCGCCAGTTCCGGGACAACCGACACCGGGGAGCTGTTTTTT	CASSGTTDTGELFF
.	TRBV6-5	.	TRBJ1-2	TGTGCCAGCAGTCAAACAACCCTTGCGGGTGGCTACACCTTC	CASSQTTLAGGYTF
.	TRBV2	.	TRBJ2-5	TGTGCCAGCAGGACCCGCAGGACATCGCAAGAGACCCAGTACTTC	CASRTRRTSQETQYF
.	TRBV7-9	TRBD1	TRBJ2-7	TGTGCCAGCAGCTTGTGGGACAGGGGCTACGAGCAGTACTTC	CASSLWDRGYEQYF
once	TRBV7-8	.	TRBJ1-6	TGTGCCAGCAGCCGTAGGACAGAAGGGAATTCACCCCTCCACTTT	CASSRRTEGNSPLHF
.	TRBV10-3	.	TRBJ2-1	TGTGCCATCAGTGCTTTGGAGGCAGTGTCGCGCAATGAGCAGTTCTTC	CAISALEAVSRNEQFF
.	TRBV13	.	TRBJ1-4	TGTGCCAGCAGCTTAGGCCCGGGGGGCTATGAAAAACTGTTTTTT	CASSLGPGGYEKLFF
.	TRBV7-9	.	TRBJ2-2	TGTGCCAGCAGCCCCCGCTCAGGGTCGGGCACCGGGGAGCTGTTTTTT	CASSPRSGSGTGELFF
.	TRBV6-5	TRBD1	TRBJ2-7	TGTGCCAGCAGCCAGGGGGCCTACGAGCAGTACTTC	CASSQGAYEQYF
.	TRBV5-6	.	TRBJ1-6	TGTGCCAGCAGCTTGACAGGGAGCTCCTATAATTCACCCCTCCACTTT	CASSLTGSSYNSPLHF
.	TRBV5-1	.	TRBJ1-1	TGCGCCAGCAGCGCAGACGGTTTGAACACTGAAGCTTTCTTT	CASSADGLNTEAFF
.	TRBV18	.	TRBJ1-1	TGTGCCAGCTCACCACTCGACAGGAACACTGAAGCTTTCTTT	CASSPLDRNTEAFF
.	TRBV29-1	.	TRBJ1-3	TGCAGCGTCCGCGGAAGGAGCTCTGGAAACACCATATATTTT	CSVRGRSSGNTIYF
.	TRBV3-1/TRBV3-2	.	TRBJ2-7	TGTGCCAGCAGCCAAGAGTCTGGGACGAACTACGAGCAGTACTTC	CASSQESGTNYEQYF
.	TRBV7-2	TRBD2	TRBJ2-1	TGTGCCAGCAGCTTAGCGGGGGGGTTTTACAATGAGCAGTTCTTC	CASSLAGGFYNEQFF
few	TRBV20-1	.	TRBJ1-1	TGCAGTGCTAGTCCAGCCACAAGGGTGCGGCGGAACACTGAAGCTTTCTTT	CSASPATRVRRNTEAFF
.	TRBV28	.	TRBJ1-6	TGTGCCAGCCTCGATAGCTCCTATAATTCACCCCTCCACTTT	CASLDSSYNSPLHF
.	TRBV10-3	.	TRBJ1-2	TGTGCCATCAGTGAGTCGCCTAGTTCTAACTATGGCTACACCTTC	CAISESPSSNYGYTF
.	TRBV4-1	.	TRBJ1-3	TGCGCCAGCAGCCAAGGATCGTCTGTATCTGGAAACACCATATATTTT	CASSQGSSVSGNTIYF
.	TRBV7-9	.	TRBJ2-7	TGTGCCAGCAGCTTAGACGGCTTCTACGAGCAGTACTTC	CASSLDGFYEQYF
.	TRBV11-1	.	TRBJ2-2	TGTGCCAGCAGCCCCGCCGGGGAGCTGTTTTTT	CASSPAGELFF
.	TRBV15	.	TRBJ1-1	TGTGCCACCAGGACGGGCCAGGCGAACACTGAAGCTTTCTTT	CATRTGQANTEAFF
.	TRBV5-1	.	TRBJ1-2	TGCGCCAGCAGCGACGGATGGCGAGGCTACACCTTC	CASSDGWRGYTF
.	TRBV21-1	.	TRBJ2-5	TGTGCCAGCAACCCGAGGAGCAAAGAGACCCAGTACTTC	CASNPRSKETQYF
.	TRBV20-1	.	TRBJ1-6	TGCAGTGCTAGTGTAACGGGAGGCACCTATAATTCACCCCTCCACTTT	CSASVTGGTYNSPLHF
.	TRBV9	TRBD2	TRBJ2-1	TGTGCCAGCAGCCCGGGACTAGCGGGGGGGCCGATCTACAATGAGCAGTTCTTC	CASSPGLAGGPIYNEQFF
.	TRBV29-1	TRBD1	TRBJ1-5	TGCAGCGTCAGGGGGGAAGATAGCAATCAGCCCCAGCATTTT	CSVRGEDSNQPQHF
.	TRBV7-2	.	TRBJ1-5	TGTGCCAGCAGCTTAGCAGAGAATCAGCCCCAGCATTTT	CASSLAENQPQHF
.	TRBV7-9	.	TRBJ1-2	TGTGCCAGCAGCTCCAGACAGGCGCCCTTCTTCTATGGCTACACCTTC	CASSSRQAPFFYGYTF
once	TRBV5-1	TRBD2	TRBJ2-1	TGCGCCAGCAGCTTGGGACTAGCGGGGGCCTTATACAATGAGCAGTTCTTC	CASSLGLAGALYNEQFF
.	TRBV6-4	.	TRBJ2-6	TGTGCCAGCAGTGACGGACACTCTGGGGCCAACGTCCTGACTTTC	CASSDGHSGANVLTF
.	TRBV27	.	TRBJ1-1	TGTGCCAGCAGTTTGACAGGTAGCACTGAAGCTTTCTTT	CASSLTGSTEAFF
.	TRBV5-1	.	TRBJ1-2	TGCGCCAGCAGTCCAACTACGGAGGGCTATGGCTACACCTTC	CASSPTTEGYGYTF
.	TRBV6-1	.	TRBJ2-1	TGTGCCAGCAGTGGGGTCCCGGGACTTAGCCGCCGTGAGCAGTTCTTC	CASSGVPGLSRREQFF
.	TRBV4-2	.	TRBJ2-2	TGTGCCAGCAGCCCGGGCCCGGCCGGGGAGCTGTTTTTT	CASSPGPAGELFF
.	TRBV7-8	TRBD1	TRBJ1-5	TGTGCCAGCAGCTTGGGGACAGGGATTACGGCCCAGCATTTT	CASSLGTGITAQHF
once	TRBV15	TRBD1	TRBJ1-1	TGTGCCACCAGCAGCACAGGGGTGATGAACACTGAAGCTTTCTTT	CATSSTGVMNTEAFF
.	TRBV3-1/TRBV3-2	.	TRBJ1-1	TGTGCCAGCAGCCGACCGGGGGCGCGAAGCACTGAAGCTTTCTTT	CASSRPGARSTEAFF
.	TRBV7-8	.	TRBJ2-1	TGTGCCAGCGGCCGGGGGCCAACTTACAATGAGCAGTTCTTC	CASGRGPTYNEQFF
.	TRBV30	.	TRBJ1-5	TGTGCCTGGAGTGTATCCGGAGTCAATCAGCCCCAGCATTTT	CAWSVSGVNQPQHF
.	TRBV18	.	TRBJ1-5	TGTGCCAGCTCAACTGTGGTTGATCAGCCCCAGCATTTT	CASSTVVDQPQHF